These 3 T cell receptor beta chains were all obtained from the same sample, sequenced in a study of shared clonotypes between healthy human individuals. Assay: immunoSEQ multiplex PCR; the TCRdb copy retains only in-frame clones and omits some. The sample lists some 2 million clones; 95% were seen once. The sequenced sample consisted of naive CD4+ T cells sorted from blood. This sample's subset: CD45RA+ positively selected. These receptors were taken from a man between 18 and 35 years old in good health.

The chain carries TRBV5-1 and TRBJ1-1, with a tentative D call TRBD1 (6 bases). The CDR3 has 13 residues. Germline V CDR1 and CDR2: SGHRS, YFSETQ. Trimming removed 4 bases from V and 8 bases from J, with 15 bases in between. CDR3 DNA: TGCGCCAGCAGCACTTTGGGGACAATCGAAGCTTTCTTT. It encodes CASSTLGTIEAFF.

The gene calls are TRBV19 and TRBJ2-5, with 7 nucleotides matching TRBD2. The germline CDR1 and CDR2 sequences are LNHDA and SQIVND (reference sequence). The CDR3 extends over 14 amino acids. Trimming cost V 6 bases and J 2 bases; bases outside gene matches: 6. This chain's CDR3 is CASSLNSGQETQYF. CDR3 DNA sequence: TGTGCCAGTAGCCTGAATAGCGGGCAAGAGACCCAGTACTTC.

This clone was found once. This chain uses TRBV7-2 with TRBJ1-5, with D possibly matching TRBD1 (6 bases). Germline CDR1 SGHTA, CDR2 FQGNSA. This CDR3 has 15 amino acids. Trimming removed 5 bases at V and 6 bases at J, with 17 bases between. The CDR3 protein is CASSGSTGQSQPQHF. In nucleotides, the CDR3 is TGTGCCAGCAGCGGAAGTACAGGGCAGAGTCAGCCCCAGCATTTT.